This T cell receptor beta chain was recovered during a study of shared clonotypes between healthy human individuals. Study-wide results and limits: Researchers found naive subsets generally carried larger estimated richness than memory subsets.

Per germline, CDR1 SGHTA and CDR2 FQGNSA. CDR3 size: 15 residues. Trimming removed 2 bases from V and 6 bases from J; junction bases left unmatched: 5. Data came from immunoSEQ multiplex PCR; TCRdb stores just in-frame clones and leaves some out. The sample holds roughly 810,000 clones, 90% to 97% seen once. With respect to this clone: Its antigen is undetermined.

Naive-designated CD8 cells lacked CD45RO, were positively enriched for CCR7, and omitted terminally differentiated effector memory CD45RA+ cells. The chain is built from TRBV7-2 and TRBJ2-7; 12 bases agree with TRBD1. What was sequenced was naive CD8+ T cells sorted from blood. This TCR came from a man aged 30 to 45 in good health. CDR3 DNA sequence: TGTGCCAGCAGCTTATTGGGGACAGGGGGCTTCGAGCAGTACTTC. It codes for CASSLLGTGGFEQYF.